These T cell receptor beta chains were read from a single sample in a study of cytomegalovirus exposure and HLA in healthy donors. Method: immunoSEQ multiplex PCR; TCRdb's copy keeps in-frame clones and lacks some. The sample has under 200,000 clones; almost 80% are singletons. The sample consisted of PBMCs. The receptors come from a woman aged 45-65 years in good health and CMV-seronegative. The CDR3 runs from the conserved cysteine through the conserved F or W. Fields, in order: V gene, clone size, J gene, CDR3 protein. Part of the rows lack a size; the others show once, few, many or a class for expanded clones.

TRBV5-5	NA	TRBJ1-2	CASSLDRGYYGYTF
TRBV5-1	NA	TRBJ2-7	CASSLGGGLSYEQYF
TRBV4-2	NA	TRBJ1-2	CASSQGQNYGYTF
TRBV7-2	NA	TRBJ2-5	CASSPPGLLNF
TRBV13	NA	TRBJ2-7	CASSFDSYEQYF
TRBV28	NA	TRBJ1-1	CASSSPGTGQSYTEAFF
TRBV27	NA	TRBJ1-1	CASGRGENTEAFF
TRBV30	NA	TRBJ2-1	CAWSVWGQSSGNEQFF
TRBV9	NA	TRBJ1-2	CASSVDLRDRGGYTF
TRBV5-8	NA	TRBJ1-2	CASTLSNTGTAGGYTF
TRBV7-2	NA	TRBJ1-5	CASSEQGAPGNQPQHF
TRBV15	NA	TRBJ2-7	CATTRDRSYEQYF
TRBV5-1	NA	TRBJ2-5	CASSRPGMQETQYF
TRBV5-1	NA	TRBJ1-3	CASSSYDRISGNTIYF
TRBV7-9	NA	TRBJ1-5	CASSPGQGWRQPQHF
TRBV29-1	NA	TRBJ2-7	CSVDSSLDEQYF
TRBV25-1	NA	TRBJ2-1	CASSDRGPYNEQFF
TRBV4-3	NA	TRBJ2-2	CASSQNDLDREDTGELFF
TRBV4-2	NA	TRBJ2-1	CASSQDELAGVGEQFF
TRBV6-1	NA	TRBJ2-7	CASSEYGEQGYEQYF
TRBV18	NA	TRBJ2-7	CASSPPTSGRAREQYF
TRBV5-4	NA	TRBJ2-2	CASSLGQDAGELFF
TRBV7-2	NA	TRBJ2-3	CASRRTGGRGPDTQYF
TRBV11-1	NA	TRBJ1-6	CASSSWGRQSSYNSPLHF
TRBV29-1	NA	TRBJ2-1	CSVAGTYNEQFF
TRBV28	NA	TRBJ1-2	CASSPLPGTDYGYTF
TRBV11-2	NA	TRBJ2-1	CASSLLGGQGFSYYNEQFF
TRBV6-5	NA	TRBJ2-5	CASSPGLAGETQYF
TRBV5-1	NA	TRBJ2-1	CASSLGDRGNEQFF
TRBV29-1	once	TRBJ2-7	CSVAQGSGKQYF
TRBV4-3	few	TRBJ2-1	CASSHGRHAGVGNEQFF
TRBV30	NA	TRBJ1-1	CAWSTTGRGRGNTEAFF
TRBV5-5	few	TRBJ1-1	CASSPDRGHTEAFF
TRBV19	NA	TRBJ1-5	CASRQTGENSNQPQHF
TRBV18	few	TRBJ1-6	CASPLAGVGSPLHF
TRBV7-2	few	TRBJ2-3	CASSRGLAGGSDTQYF
TRBV15	NA	TRBJ1-2	CATSRGQALGYGYTF
TRBV19	NA	TRBJ1-1	CASSMTGVDTEAFF
TRBV5-1	few	TRBJ1-1	CASSLGTANTEAFF
TRBV20-1	once	TRBJ2-7	CSAWTAPEQYF
TRBV30	NA	TRBJ1-1	CAWSVSGVNTEAFF
TRBV27	NA	TRBJ2-3	CASSGTSTDTQYF
TRBV7-9	NA	TRBJ1-3	CASSQPWAGNTIYF
TRBV15	NA	TRBJ2-7	CATSSRGQGPYEQYF
TRBV7-6	few	TRBJ2-7	CASSLKASGEQYF
TRBV21-1	NA	TRBJ1-5	CASSTRQEDQPQHF